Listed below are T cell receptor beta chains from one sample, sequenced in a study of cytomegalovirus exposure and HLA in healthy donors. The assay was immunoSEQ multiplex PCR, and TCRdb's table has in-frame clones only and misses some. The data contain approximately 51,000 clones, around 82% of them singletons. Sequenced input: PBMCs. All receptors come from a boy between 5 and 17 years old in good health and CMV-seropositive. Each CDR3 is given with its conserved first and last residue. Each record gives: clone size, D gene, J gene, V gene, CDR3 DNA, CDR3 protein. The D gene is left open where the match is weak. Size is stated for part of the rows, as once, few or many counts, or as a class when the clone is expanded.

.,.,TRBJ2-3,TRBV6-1,TGTGCCAGCAGTGAAGGGCAGATATTCACAGATACGCAGTATTTT,CASSEGQIFTDTQYF
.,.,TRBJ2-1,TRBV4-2,TGTGCCAGCAGCCCCTCGGGGGACTCCTACAATGAGCAGTTCTTC,CASSPSGDSYNEQFF
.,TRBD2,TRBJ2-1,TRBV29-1,TGCAGCGTCCTACTGTCGGAAAGGAAGCGGGGGGATGACAATGAGCAGTTCTTC,CSVLLSERKRGDDNEQFF
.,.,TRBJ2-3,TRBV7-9,TGTTCCAGCAGCCCTCCCCAGGCAGATTCTCGGGATACGCAGTATTTT,CSSSPPQADSRDTQYF
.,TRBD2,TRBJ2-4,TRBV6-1,TGTGCCAGGCGGGGGGCTATAGCCAAAAACATTCAGTACTTC,CARRGAIAKNIQYF
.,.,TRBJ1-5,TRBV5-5,TGTGCCAGCAGCGTATACGGTCGGCCCCAGCATTTT,CASSVYGRPQHF
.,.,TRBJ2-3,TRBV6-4,TGTGCCAGCAGTGCCCGCTCCCCGGGTACGCAGTATTTT,CASSARSPGTQYF
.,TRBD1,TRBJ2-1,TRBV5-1,TGCGCCAGCAGCTTAGGACAGGGAAGTTACAATGAGCAGTTCTTC,CASSLGQGSYNEQFF
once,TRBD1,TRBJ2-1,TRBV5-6,TGTGCCAGCAGCCCCGGGACAGGCAATGAGCAGTTCTTC,CASSPGTGNEQFF
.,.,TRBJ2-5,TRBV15,TGTGCCACCAGCAGGGCGACCACGGGACTCCGCCGTGGGACCCAGTACTTC,CATSRATTGLRRGTQYF
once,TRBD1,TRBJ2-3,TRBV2,TGTGCCAGCAGTGGGGGACAGGGGTTAGATACGCAGTATTTT,CASSGGQGLDTQYF
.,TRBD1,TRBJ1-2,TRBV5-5,TGTGCCAGCAGATTTACAGGGGGTGGAGAGGGCTACACCTTC,CASRFTGGGEGYTF
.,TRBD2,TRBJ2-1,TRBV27,TGTGCCAGCAGTTCTGGACTAGCGGGGTTACGAGAGCAGTTCTTC,CASSSGLAGLREQFF
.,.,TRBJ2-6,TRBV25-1,TGTGCCAGCAGTGAATCGGGATCTGGGGCCAACGTCCTGACTTTC,CASSESGSGANVLTF
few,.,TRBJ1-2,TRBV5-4,TGTGCCAGCAGCTTGGCTGGCCCGGGGGACTATGGCTACACCTTC,CASSLAGPGDYGYTF
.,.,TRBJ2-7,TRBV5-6,TGTGCCAGCAGCTTGAGCGATTACGAGCAGTACTTC,CASSLSDYEQYF
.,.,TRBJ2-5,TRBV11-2,TGTGCCAGCAGCTCGAATTCGGGGGGCTGGAGACAAGAGACCCAGTACTTC,CASSSNSGGWRQETQYF
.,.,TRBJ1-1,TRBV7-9,TGTGCCAGCAGCTTAGAATACATGGAGCCAGAAGCTTTCTTT,CASSLEYMEPEAFF
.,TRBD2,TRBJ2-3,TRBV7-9,TGTGCCAGCAGCTTAACTCGCGGGGGGGGCACAGATACGCAGTATTTT,CASSLTRGGGTDTQYF
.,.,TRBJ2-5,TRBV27,TGTGCCAGCAGTTCGGTTGTCGCAGGAGAGACCCAGTACTTC,CASSSVVAGETQYF
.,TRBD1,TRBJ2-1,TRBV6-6,TGTGCCAGCAGCCGATACAGGGGCAACAGCAATGAGCAGTTCTTC,CASSRYRGNSNEQFF
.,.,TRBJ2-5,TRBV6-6,TGTGCCAGCAGTCACCCACAGGACAGCCCCCAAGAGACCCAGTACTTC,CASSHPQDSPQETQYF
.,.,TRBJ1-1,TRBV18,TGTGCCAGCTCACAAGGGGGTAACACTGAAGCTTTCTTT,CASSQGGNTEAFF
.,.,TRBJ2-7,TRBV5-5,TGTGCCAGCAGCTTGTTCCCCAGGGGGGACTCCTACGAGCAGTACTTC,CASSLFPRGDSYEQYF
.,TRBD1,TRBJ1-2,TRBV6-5,TGTGCCAGCAGTTTAAGGACAGGGGGCCTTTATGGCTACACCTTC,CASSLRTGGLYGYTF
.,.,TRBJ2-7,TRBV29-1,TGCAGCGCCGGAGAGGGAAACTACGAGCAGTACTTC,CSAGEGNYEQYF
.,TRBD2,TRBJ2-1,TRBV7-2,TGTGCCAGCAGCTTAGTTAGCGGGGCTAACAATGAGCAGTTCTTC,CASSLVSGANNEQFF
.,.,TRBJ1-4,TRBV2,TGTGCCAGCAGGGGAGATGATGAAAAACTGTTTTTT,CASRGDDEKLFF
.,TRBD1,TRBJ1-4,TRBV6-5,TGTGCCAGCAGTTACGAGACAGGGACTAATGAAAAACTGTTTTTT,CASSYETGTNEKLFF
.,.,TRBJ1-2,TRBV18,TGTGCCAGCTCGACGACCCGTGGGGAGGGCTACACCTTC,CASSTTRGEGYTF
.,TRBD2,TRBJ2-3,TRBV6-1,TGTGCCAGCGGAACTAGCGGCAACACAGATACGCAGTATTTT,CASGTSGNTDTQYF
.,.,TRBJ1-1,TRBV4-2,TGTGCCAGCAGCCAAGAGGGAGGGAACACTGAAGCTTTCTTT,CASSQEGGNTEAFF
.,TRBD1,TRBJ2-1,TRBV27,TGTGCCAGCAGGCAGGCCGGGACAGGGGAAAATGAGCAGTTCTTC,CASRQAGTGENEQFF
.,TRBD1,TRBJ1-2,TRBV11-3,TGTGCCGGATCGACAGGGGCCGGCTACACCTTC,CAGSTGAGYTF
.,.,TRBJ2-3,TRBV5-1,TGCGCCAGCAGCTTGGGACAGGAATACACAGATACGCAGTATTTT,CASSLGQEYTDTQYF
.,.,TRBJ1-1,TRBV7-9,TGTTCCAGCAGCTTAACTGGGGGGGCGGACACTGAAGCTTTCTTT,CSSSLTGGADTEAFF
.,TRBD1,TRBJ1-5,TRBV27,TGTGCCAGCCTCCCCACAATGACAGGGGGCTATAGCAATCAGCCCCAGCATTTT,CASLPTMTGGYSNQPQHF
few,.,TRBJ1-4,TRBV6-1,TGTGCCAGCAGTAACGATCAGGAAAAACTGTTTTTT,CASSNDQEKLFF
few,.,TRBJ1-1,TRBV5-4,TGTGCCAGCAGCTTGGCGGTAAGCGCTGAAGCTTTCTTT,CASSLAVSAEAFF
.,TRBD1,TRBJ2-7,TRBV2,TGTGCCAGACACCACCCGGGACAGAACTCCTACGAGCAGTACTTC,CARHHPGQNSYEQYF
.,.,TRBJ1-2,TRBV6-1,TGTGCCAGCAGTGTGGCAGGCGCCCACTATGGCTACACCTTC,CASSVAGAHYGYTF